This T cell receptor beta chain was found in a study of metastatic and nonmetastatic thyroid tumors. Background on the study: Across peripheral blood and tumor or nodule tissue samples taken from malignant and benign thyroid patients, the repertoires were compared with one another. Findings and limits, study-wide: As reported, TCR beta diversity in blood and tumor was significantly higher in malignant thyroid tumors than in benign nodules.

V was trimmed by 3 bases and J by 0 bases, leaving 8 bases between them. The CDR3 consists of 15 residues. Germline V gene data show CDR1 as MDHEN and CDR2 as SYDVKM. By share, this clone ranks as medium-sized. The antigen is undetermined. Additional DNA sequences in this sample encode the identical CDR3. All patients were treatment-naive before thyroid surgery. Per the authors' pipeline: Clinicopathological groups of papillary thyroid cancer showed CDR3 differences that were used to build a distant-metastasis classifier. TCRdb re-clonotyped the PCR reads through MiXCR. For this entry, the V and J calls and clone size follow TCRdb and not the study's own pipeline. The sample shows 12,000 to 15,000 clones, approximately 25% of them seen only once.

This chain links TRBV28 with TRBJ2-2; D uncertain. Sample: tumor tissue. This clonotype originated in a female donor with papillary thyroid cancer or a benign thyroid nodule (not recorded which). Some clones in this sample may be carry-over from other donors' samples. CDR3 DNA sequence: TGTGCCAGCAGTTTTGGGCCGGCGAACACCGGGGAGCTGTTTTTT. Protein sequence: CASSFGPANTGELFF.